These T cell receptor beta chains were read from a single sample in a study of monozygotic twins with inflammatory bowel disease. TCRdb re-called the 5' RACE reads and catalogs CDR3 proteins one per entry, DNA excluded. This sample's table has just over 300,000 distinct CDR3 sequences. The material sequenced was blood. These receptors originate from a human donor with ulcerative colitis or Crohn's disease, or a healthy co-twin of an affected twin (not recorded which). CDR3s include the opening cysteine and the closing phenylalanine or tryptophan.

J | V | CDR3
TRBJ2-7 | TRBV9 | CASSAADGYEQYF
TRBJ1-2 | TRBV12-3/TRBV12-4 | CASRPGTAFGYTF
TRBJ1-5 | TRBV6-2/TRBV6-3 | CASARGNSNQPQHF
TRBJ2-1 | TRBV19 | CASSIGGTSSYNEQFF
TRBJ1-6 | TRBV15 | CATSPSRGLNSPLHF
TRBJ2-2 | TRBV30 | CAWRTGGTNTGELFF
TRBJ2-2 | TRBV3-1 | CASSHGLAGGNSNTGELFF
TRBJ2-2 | TRBV9 | CASSDRTGLTGELFF
TRBJ2-1 | TRBV5-1 | CASSSMGAIKTAARYNEQFF
TRBJ1-2 | TRBV20-1 | CSASSTGRYGYTF
TRBJ1-1 | TRBV29-1 | CSVDPGGGRKAFF
TRBJ2-5 | TRBV28 | CASSLSGTGKTQYF
TRBJ2-1 | TRBV7-9 | CASSLSISRNEQFF
TRBJ2-7 | TRBV11-2 | CASSLGTSARREQYF
TRBJ1-3 | TRBV6-1 | CASSRRHFSGNTIYF
TRBJ1-1 | TRBV30 | CAWSLAEFTEAFF
TRBJ2-2 | TRBV12-3/TRBV12-4 | CASSQLQLFTGELFF
TRBJ1-1 | TRBV5-1 | CASSGVRNTEAFF
TRBJ2-5 | TRBV15 | CATSRDVKLETQYF
TRBJ2-1 | TRBV5-1 | CASSLVTSGPTRSSYNEQFF
TRBJ2-7 | TRBV7-8 | CASSLKVWAPYEQYF
TRBJ1-4 | TRBV9 | CASSVEPRDNEKLFF
TRBJ2-1 | TRBV6-2/TRBV6-3 | CASSYVAAYNEQFF
TRBJ2-2 | TRBV29-1 | CSAGTGTNTGELFF
TRBJ2-3 | TRBV20-1 | CSARDLVGTTDTQYF
TRBJ2-7 | TRBV4-3 | CASSQESGTRYEQYF
TRBJ2-5 | TRBV20-1 | CSAPAGRAYQETQYF
TRBJ2-7 | TRBV29-1 | CSVTGTGARHSYEQYF
TRBJ1-5 | TRBV11-2 | CASSLVGGRGHSNRPQHF